The clone carrying this T cell receptor (beta chain) has just one count. Its antigen is currently unknown. The data originate from a study of cytomegalovirus exposure and HLA in healthy donors. Overall study findings and caveats: Most TCR beta V segments were productive about 87% or about 30% of the time in an earlier analysis.

The PCR used 60 Vbeta and 13 Jbeta primers. TCRdb's copy holds only in-frame clones and misses some; the assay was immunoSEQ multiplex PCR. Among around 150,000 clones, roughly 82% were seen once, and the ten largest hold under 7.5%. Sequencing input: PBMCs. This sequence originates from a middle-aged man in good health and CMV-seropositive.

CDR3 coding DNA: TGCAGCGTTGCGTACAGGGGACGCGGAACTGAAGCTTTCTTT. Translated, it gives CSVAYRGRGTEAFF. The V call is TRBV29-1, the J call TRBJ1-1; 7 bases line up with TRBD1. The CDR3 consists of 14 residues. Germline V lookup: CDR1 SQVTM, CDR2 ANQGSEA. The J segment lost 5 bases and the V segment lost 4 bases, leaving 10 bases of the junction unmatched.